Sequencing of this T cell receptor delta chain was carried out in a study of gamma-delta T cells after stem cell transplantation. V dropped 1 base and J dropped 0; count of bases not matched to a gene: 12. The CDR3 length is 18 residues. Germline CDR1 reads GEAIGNYY; CDR2 reads EKD. TCRdb re-called the RT-PCR reads with CATT. Of approximately 500 delta-chain clones in the sample, approximately 13% are singletons; the top ten hold around 48%. Turning to this clone: The protein recorded in TCRdb matches a much larger clone and deviates from this DNA's translation at residue 9, suggesting a read error; the protein here is obtained by translating the DNA.

The TCR comes from a human donor. It is not recorded whose cells these are; they may come from a transplant donor. Sequenced sample: gamma-delta T cells. V and J are TRDV2 and TRDJ1; TRDD3 aligns across 8 bases. The CDR3 coding sequence is TGTGCCTGTGACACGCCCTGGGGGACCCAATCGTACACCGATAAACTCATCTTT. Translation gives CACDTPWGTQSYTDKLIF.